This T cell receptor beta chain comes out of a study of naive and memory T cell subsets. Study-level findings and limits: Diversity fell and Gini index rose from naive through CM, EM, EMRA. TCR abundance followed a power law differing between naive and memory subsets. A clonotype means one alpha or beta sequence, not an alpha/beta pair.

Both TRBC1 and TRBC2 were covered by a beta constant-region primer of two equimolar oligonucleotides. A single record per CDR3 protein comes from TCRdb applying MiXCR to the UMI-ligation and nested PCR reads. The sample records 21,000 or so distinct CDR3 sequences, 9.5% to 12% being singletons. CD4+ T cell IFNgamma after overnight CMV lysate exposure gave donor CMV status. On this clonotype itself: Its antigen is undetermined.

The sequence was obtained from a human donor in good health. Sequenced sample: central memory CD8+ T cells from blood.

The CDR3 is CASSLDEEGYQETQYF. CDR3 sequence (DNA): TGTGCCAGCAGCTTGGATGAGGAGGGGTATCAAGAGACCCAGTACTTC. The gene calls are TRBV5-6 and TRBJ2-5; possible D gene TRBD2, 6 bases. The CDR3 covers 16 residues. In germline, CDR1 is SGHDT, CDR2 YYEEEE. V shed 0 bases and J shed 2 bases, with 14 bases lying between them.